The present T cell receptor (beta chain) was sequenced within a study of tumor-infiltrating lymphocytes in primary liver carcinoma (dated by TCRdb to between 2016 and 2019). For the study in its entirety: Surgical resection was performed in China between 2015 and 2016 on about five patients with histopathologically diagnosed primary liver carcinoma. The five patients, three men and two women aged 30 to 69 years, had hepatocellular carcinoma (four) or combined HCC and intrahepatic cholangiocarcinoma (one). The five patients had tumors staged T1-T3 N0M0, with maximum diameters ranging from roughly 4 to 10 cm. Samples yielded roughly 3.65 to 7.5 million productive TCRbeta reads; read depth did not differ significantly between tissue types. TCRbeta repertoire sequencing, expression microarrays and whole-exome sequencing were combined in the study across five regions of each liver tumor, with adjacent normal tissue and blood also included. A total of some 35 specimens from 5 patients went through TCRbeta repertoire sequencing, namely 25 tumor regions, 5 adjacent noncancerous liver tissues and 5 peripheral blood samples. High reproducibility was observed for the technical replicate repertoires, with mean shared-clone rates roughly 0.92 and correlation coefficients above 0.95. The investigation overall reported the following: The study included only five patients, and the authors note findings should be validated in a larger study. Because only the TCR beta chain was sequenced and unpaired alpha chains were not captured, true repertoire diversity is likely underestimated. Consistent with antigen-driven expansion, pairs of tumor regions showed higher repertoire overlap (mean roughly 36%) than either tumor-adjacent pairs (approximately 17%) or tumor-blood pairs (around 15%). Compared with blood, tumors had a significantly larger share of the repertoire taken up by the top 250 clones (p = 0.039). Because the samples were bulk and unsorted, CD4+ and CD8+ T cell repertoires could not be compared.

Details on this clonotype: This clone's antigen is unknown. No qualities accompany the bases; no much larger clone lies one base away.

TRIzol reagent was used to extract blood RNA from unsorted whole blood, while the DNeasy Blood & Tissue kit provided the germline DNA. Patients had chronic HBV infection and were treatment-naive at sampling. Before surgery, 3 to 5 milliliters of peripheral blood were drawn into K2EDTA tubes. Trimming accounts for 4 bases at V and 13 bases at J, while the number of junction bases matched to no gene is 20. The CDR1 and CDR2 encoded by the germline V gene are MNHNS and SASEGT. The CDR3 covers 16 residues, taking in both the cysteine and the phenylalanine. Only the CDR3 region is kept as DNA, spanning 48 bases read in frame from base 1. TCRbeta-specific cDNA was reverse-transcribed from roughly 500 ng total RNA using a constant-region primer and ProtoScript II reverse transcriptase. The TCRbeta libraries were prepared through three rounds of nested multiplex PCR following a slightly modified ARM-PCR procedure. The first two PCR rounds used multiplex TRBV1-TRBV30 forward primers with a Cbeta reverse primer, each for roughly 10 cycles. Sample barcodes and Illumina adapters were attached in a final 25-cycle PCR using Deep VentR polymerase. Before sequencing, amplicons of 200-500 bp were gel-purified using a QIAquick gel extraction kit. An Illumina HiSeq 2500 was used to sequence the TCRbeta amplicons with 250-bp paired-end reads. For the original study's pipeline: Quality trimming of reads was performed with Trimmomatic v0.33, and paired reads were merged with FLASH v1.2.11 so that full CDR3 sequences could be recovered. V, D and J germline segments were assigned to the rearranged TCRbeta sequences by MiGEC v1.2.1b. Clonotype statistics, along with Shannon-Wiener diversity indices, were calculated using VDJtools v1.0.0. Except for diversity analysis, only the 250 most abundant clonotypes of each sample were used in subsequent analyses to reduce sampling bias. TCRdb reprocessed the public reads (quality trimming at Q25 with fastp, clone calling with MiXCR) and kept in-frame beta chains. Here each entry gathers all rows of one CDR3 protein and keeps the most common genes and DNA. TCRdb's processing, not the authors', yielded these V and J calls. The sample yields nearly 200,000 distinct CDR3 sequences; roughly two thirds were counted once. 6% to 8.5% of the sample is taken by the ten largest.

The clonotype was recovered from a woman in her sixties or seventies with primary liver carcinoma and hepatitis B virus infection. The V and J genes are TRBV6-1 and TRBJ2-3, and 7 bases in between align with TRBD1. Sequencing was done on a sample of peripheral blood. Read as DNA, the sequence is TGTGCCAGCAGTGCCCGTATAGGGGGCTACGCAGATAAGAAGTATTTT. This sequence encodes CASSARIGGYADKKYF.